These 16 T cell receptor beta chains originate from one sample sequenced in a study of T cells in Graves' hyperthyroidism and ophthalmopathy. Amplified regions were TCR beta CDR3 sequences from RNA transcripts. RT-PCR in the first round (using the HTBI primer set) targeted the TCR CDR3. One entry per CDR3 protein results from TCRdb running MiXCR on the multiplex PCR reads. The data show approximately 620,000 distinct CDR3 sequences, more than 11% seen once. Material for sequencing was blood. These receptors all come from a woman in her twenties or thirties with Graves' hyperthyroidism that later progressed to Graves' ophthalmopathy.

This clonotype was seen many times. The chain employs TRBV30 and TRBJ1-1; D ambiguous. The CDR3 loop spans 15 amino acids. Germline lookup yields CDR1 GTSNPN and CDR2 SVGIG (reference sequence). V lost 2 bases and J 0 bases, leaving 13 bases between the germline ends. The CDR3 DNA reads TGTGCCTGGAGTAGGGTAGGCTTAATGAACACTGAAGCTTTCTTT. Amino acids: CAWSRVGLMNTEAFF.

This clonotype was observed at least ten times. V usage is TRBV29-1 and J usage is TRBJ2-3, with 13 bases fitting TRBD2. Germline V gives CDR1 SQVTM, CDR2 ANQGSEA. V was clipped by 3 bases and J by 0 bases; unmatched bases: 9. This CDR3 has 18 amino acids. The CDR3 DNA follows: TGCAGCGTTGACCGGGGGACTAGCGGGATCGGGAGCACAGATACGCAGTATTTT. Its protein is CSVDRGTSGIGSTDTQYF.

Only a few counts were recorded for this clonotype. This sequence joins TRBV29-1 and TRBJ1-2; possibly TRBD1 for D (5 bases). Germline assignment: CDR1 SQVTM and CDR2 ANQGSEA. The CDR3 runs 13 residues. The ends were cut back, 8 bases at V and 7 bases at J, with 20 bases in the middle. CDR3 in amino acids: CSSTLPGLGGYTF. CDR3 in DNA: TGCAGCTCCACCCTCCCAGGGTTGGGTGGCTACACCTTC.

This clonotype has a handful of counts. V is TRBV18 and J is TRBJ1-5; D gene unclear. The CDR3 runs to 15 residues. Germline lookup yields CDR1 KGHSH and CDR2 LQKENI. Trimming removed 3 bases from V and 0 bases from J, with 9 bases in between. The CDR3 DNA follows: TGTGCCAGCTCACCCGGCTGGACTAGCAATCAGCCCCAGCATTTT. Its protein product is CASSPGWTSNQPQHF.

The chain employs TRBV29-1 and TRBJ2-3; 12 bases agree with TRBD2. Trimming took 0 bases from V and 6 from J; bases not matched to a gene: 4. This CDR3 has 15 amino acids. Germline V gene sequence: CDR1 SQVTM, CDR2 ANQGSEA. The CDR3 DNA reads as TGCAGCGTTGAAGATCTAGCGGGAGGGGGGGATACGCAGTATTTT. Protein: CSVEDLAGGGDTQYF.

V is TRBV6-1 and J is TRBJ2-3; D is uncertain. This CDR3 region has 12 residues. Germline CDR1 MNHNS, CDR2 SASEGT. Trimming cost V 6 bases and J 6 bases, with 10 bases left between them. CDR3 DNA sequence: TGTGCCAGCAGGCCGTCAAGGGATACGCAGTATTTT. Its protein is CASRPSRDTQYF.

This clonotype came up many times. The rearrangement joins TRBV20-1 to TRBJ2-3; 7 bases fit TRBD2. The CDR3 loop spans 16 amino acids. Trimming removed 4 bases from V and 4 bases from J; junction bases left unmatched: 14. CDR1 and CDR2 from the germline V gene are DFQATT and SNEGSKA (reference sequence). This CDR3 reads CSATREGLLRADTQYF. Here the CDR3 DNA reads TGCAGTGCTACGAGGGAGGGGTTACTGAGGGCAGATACGCAGTATTTT.

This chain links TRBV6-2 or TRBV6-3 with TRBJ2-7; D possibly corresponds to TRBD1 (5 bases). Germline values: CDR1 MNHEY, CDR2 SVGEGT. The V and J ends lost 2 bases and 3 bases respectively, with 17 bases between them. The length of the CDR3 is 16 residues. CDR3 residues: CASSYGDIKGFYEQYF. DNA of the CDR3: TGTGCCAGCAGTTACGGCGACATCAAGGGGTTCTACGAGCAGTACTTC.

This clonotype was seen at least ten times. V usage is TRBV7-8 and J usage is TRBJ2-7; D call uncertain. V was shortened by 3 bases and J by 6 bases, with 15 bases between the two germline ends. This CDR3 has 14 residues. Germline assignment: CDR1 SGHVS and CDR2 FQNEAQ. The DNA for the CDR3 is TGTGCCAGCAGCTTGTCGCATAGTGTAGGCGAGCAGTACTTC. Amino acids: CASSLSHSVGEQYF.

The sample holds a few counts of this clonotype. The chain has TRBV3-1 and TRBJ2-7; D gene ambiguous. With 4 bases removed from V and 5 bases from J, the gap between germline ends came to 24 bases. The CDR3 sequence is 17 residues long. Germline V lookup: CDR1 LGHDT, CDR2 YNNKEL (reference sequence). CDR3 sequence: CASSLRYGQSLKDEQYF. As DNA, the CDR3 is TGTGCCAGCAGCCTTAGATACGGGCAGAGCCTCAAGGACGAGCAGTACTTC.

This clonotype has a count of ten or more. Here the CDR3 DNA reads TGCAGTGCTCCCGGGACAGGGTACGCTGGCTACACCTTC. Encoded protein: CSAPGTGYAGYTF. V and J are TRBV20-1 and TRBJ1-2; 9 nucleotides line up with TRBD1. Germline CDR1 is DFQATT and CDR2 is SNEGSKA (reference sequence). V dropped 5 bases and J dropped 7; count of bases not matched to a gene: 8. CDR3 size: 13 residues.

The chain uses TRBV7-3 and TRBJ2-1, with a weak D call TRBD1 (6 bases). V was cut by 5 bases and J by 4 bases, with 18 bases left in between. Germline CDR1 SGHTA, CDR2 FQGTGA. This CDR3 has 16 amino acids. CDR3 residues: CASSQPRDTEYNEQFF. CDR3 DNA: TGTGCCAGCAGCCAACCCCGGGACACCGAATACAATGAGCAGTTCTTC.

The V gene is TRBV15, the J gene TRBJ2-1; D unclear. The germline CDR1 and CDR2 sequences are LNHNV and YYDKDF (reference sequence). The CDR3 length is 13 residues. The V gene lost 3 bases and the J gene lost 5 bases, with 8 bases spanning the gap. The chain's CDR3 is CATSSWRHNEQFF. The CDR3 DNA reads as TGTGCCACCAGCAGCTGGCGACACAATGAGCAGTTCTTC. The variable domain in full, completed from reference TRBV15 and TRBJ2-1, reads DAMVIQNPRYQVTQFGKPVTLSCSQTLNHNVMYWYQQKSSQAPKLLFHYYDKDFNNEADTPDNFQSRRPNTSFCFLDIRSPGLGDTAMYLCATSSWRHNEQFFGPGTRLTVL.

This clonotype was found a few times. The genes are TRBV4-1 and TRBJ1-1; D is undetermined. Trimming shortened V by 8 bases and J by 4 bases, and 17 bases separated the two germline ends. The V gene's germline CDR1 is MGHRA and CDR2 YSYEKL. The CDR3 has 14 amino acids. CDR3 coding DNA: TGCGCCAGCTACCGAAACCCTATGACCACTGAAGCTTTCTTT. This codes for CASYRNPMTTEAFF.

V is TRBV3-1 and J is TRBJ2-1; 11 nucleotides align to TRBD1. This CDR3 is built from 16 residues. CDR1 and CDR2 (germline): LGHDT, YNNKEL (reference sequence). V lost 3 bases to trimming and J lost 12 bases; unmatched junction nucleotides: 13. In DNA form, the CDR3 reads TGTGCCAGCAGCCAGGGTACCGGGACAGGGGGGGCCGGGCAGTTCTTC. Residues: CASSQGTGTGGAGQFF.

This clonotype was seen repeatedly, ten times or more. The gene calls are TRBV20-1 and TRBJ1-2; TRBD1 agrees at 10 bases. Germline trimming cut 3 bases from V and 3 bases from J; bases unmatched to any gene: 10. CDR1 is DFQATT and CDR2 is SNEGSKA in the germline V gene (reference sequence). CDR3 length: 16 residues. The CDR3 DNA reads TGCAGTGCTAGTCCCCCTGGGGACAGGGGTTACTATGGCTACACCTTC. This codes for CSASPPGDRGYYGYTF.